The T cell receptor beta chain described here comes from a study of blood T cell repertoires in COVID-19. Study background: Specimens from acute and convalescent COVID-19 originated in the United States, Italy and Spain. Nucleic acid was either cDNA or gDNA, and it came from T cells, B-cell-depleted T cells, or PBMCs.

A single count supports this clone. Distinct nucleotide sequences in the sample also encode this CDR3. The Seattle patients joined while their infection was active and were tracked longitudinally afterward. Method: immunoSEQ multiplex PCR; TCRdb's copy keeps in-frame clones and lacks some. The data show 200,000 to 300,000 clones, with around nine tenths seen just once and about 5% held by the top ten. Germline-derived CDR1 and CDR2 are DFQATT and SNEGSKA (reference sequence). CDR3 size: 11 residues. V shed 3 bases and J shed 6 bases, with 5 bases lying between them. Source material: peripheral blood. The chain employs TRBV20-1 and TRBJ2-2, with D possibly TRBD1 on 5 matching bases. This sequence was found in an older woman with COVID-19, enrolled during active disease. The CDR3 DNA reads as TGCAGTGCTAGGGGGCCCGGGGAGCTGTTTTTT. It encodes CSARGPGELFF.